What follows are 4 T cell receptor beta chains derived from one specimen sequenced in a study of control samples from healthy donors and cancer patients. Assay used: immunoSEQ multiplex PCR; TCRdb lists only in-frame clones, some missing. The sample includes about 250,000 clones, approximately 80% of them seen just once. The sample comprised PBMCs. These receptors were collected from a woman between 55 and 75 years old with lung cancer.

The sample holds one count of this clone. V usage is TRBV5-1 and J usage is TRBJ2-2, with 10 bases lining up with TRBD1. The V segment lost 5 bases and the J segment 7 bases; nucleotides outside the gene matches: 11. In germline, CDR1 is SGHRS, CDR2 YFSETQ. This CDR3 region has 16 residues. The CDR3 is CASRPRTGGVGGELFF. The CDR3 bases are TGCGCCAGCAGACCTAGGACAGGGGGTGTTGGCGGGGAGCTGTTTTTT.

The chain is built from TRBV19 and TRBJ2-3, with 12 bases fitting TRBD2. Trimming took 3 bases from V and 3 from J; bases not matched to a gene: 10. There are 18 residues in the CDR3. The germline gives CDR1 LNHDA, CDR2 SQIVND (reference sequence). CDR3 in amino acids: CASSIGRGTSGRTDTQYF. DNA of the CDR3: TGTGCCAGTAGTATTGGGAGGGGAACTAGCGGGAGGACAGATACGCAGTATTTT.

The CDR3 region has the DNA TGCGCCAGCAGCCAAGAGGGTGGGAGAGGTTGGGGCTCTGGAAACACCATATATTTT. Protein sequence: CASSQEGGRGWGSGNTIYF. The V call is TRBV4-1, the J call TRBJ1-3; no clear D. V gave up 0 bases and J gave up 0 bases, with 18 bases separating them. Germline V CDR1 and CDR2: MGHRA, YSYEKL. CDR3 length: 19 amino acids.

The V gene is TRBV2, the J gene TRBJ1-2; D gene unclear. V lost 10 bases to trimming and J lost 3 bases, with 15 bases between them. The CDR3 length is 13 residues. The germline gives CDR1 SNHLY, CDR2 FYNNEI. This chain's CDR3 is CANRGLTDYGYTF. The CDR3 DNA follows: TGTGCCAACCGCGGACTGACCGACTATGGCTACACCTTC.